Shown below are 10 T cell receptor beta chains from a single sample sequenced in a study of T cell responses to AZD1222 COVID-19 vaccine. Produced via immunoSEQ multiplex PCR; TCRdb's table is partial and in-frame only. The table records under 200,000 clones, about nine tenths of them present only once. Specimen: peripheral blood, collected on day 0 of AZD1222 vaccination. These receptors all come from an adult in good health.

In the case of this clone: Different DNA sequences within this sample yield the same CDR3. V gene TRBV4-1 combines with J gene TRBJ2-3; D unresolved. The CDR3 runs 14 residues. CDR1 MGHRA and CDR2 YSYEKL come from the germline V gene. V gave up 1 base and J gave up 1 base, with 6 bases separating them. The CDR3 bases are TGCGCCAGCAGCCAAGGTCGGGGCACAGATACGCAGTATTTT. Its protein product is CASSQGRGTDTQYF.

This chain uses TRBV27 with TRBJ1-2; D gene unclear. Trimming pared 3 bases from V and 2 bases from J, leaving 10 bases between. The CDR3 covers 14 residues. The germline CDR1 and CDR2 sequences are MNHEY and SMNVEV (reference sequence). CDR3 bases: TGTGCCAGCAGTTTCGAGGGCCCAAACTATGGCTACACCTTC. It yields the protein CASSFEGPNYGYTF.

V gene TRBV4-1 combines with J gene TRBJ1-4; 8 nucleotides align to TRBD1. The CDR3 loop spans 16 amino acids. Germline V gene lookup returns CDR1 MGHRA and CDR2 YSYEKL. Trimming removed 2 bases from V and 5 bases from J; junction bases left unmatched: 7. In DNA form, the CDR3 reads TGCGCCAGCAGCCAACCAACAGGGGGGCGAAATGAAAAACTGTTTTTT. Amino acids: CASSQPTGGRNEKLFF.

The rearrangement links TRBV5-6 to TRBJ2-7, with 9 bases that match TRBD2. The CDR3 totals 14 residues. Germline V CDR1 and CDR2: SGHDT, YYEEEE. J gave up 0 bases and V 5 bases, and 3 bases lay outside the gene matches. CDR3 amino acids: CASRSSGDSYEQYF. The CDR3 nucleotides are TGTGCCAGCAGGTCTAGCGGGGACTCCTACGAGCAGTACTTC.

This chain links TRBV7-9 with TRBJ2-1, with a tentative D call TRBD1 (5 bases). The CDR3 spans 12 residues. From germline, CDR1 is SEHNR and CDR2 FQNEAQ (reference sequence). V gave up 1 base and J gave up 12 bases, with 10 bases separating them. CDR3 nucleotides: TGTGCCAGCAGCTTAGAGGGGTTCGGGCAGTTCTTC. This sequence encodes CASSLEGFGQFF.

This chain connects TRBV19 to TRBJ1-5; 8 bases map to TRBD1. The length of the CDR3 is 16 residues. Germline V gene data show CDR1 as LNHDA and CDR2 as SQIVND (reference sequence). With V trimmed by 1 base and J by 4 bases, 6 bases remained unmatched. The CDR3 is CASSIAQGTGNQPQHF. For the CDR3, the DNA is TGTGCCAGTAGTATAGCCCAAGGGACAGGTAATCAGCCCCAGCATTTT.

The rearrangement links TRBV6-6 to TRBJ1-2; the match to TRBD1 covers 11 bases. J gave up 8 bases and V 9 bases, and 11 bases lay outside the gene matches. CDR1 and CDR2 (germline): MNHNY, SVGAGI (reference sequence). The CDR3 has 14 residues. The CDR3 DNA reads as TGTGCCAGTGTCACCGGGACAGGGGGGGGAGGCTACACCTTC. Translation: CASVTGTGGGGYTF.

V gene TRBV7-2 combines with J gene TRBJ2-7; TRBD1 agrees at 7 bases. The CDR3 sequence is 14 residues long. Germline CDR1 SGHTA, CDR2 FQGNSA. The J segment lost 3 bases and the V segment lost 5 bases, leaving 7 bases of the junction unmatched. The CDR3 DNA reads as TGTGCCAGCAGCCCTGGGGGACAGAACTACGAGCAGTACTTC. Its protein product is CASSPGGQNYEQYF.

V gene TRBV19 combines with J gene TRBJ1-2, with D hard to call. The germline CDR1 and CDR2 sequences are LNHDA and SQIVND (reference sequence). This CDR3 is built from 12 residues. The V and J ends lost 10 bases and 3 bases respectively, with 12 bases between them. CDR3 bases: TGTGCCATTAAGGACCGGGACTATGGCTACACCTTC. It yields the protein CAIKDRDYGYTF. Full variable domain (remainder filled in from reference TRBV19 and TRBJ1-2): DGGITQSPKYLFRKEGQNVTLSCEQNLNHDAMYWYRQDPGQGLRLIYYSQIVNDFQKGDIAEGYSVSREKKESFPLTVTSAQKNPTAFYLCAIKDRDYGYTFGSGTRLTVV.

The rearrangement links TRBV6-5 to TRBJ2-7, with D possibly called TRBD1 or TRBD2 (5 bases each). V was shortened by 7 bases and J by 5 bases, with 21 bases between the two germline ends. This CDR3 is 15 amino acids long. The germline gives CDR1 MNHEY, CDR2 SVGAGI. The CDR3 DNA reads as TGTGCCAGCACACCTAGGGACCGATCAGGCAACGAGCAGTACTTC. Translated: CASTPRDRSGNEQYF.